These T cell receptor beta chains were read from a single sample in a study of beta chain features in type 1 diabetes. The table came from immunoSEQ multiplex PCR; TCRdb's copy has only in-frame clones and leaves some out. The sample shows under 400,000 clones, 12% to 15% of them seen only once. Sequencing was performed on central memory CD4+ T cells from blood. The receptors shown here come from a man aged 25 to 45 in good health. Each CDR3 is given with its conserved first and last residue. A D gene is named only where the DNA matches it firmly. Rows give clone size only sometimes, using once, few, many, or a class for an expanded clone.

TRBJ1-4 | TRBV5-1 | NA | NA | CASSLGHATNEKLFF
TRBJ1-1 | TRBV9 | few | TRBD1 | CASSVDGQGGNTEAFF
TRBJ1-1 | TRBV21-1 | few | NA | CASSRNRGQLNTEAFF
TRBJ1-2 | TRBV29-1 | few | NA | CSVKKDVGHPYGYTF
TRBJ2-1 | TRBV7-2 | few | TRBD2 | CASSSKRESYNEQFF
TRBJ1-1 | TRBV10-3 | few | NA | CAISESQGRYTEAFF
TRBJ2-5 | TRBV7-9 | NA | TRBD2 | CASSRGVVQYF
TRBJ1-4 | TRBV6-6 | NA | NA | CASSYGQGGEKLFF
TRBJ1-5 | TRBV4-2 | few | NA | CASSQDRQNNQPQHF
TRBJ2-2 | TRBV10-3 | few | TRBD2 | CAISSLAGNTGELFF
TRBJ1-6 | TRBV6-1 | few | NA | CASMGGYGSPLHF
TRBJ1-5 | TRBV28 | NA | NA | CASRRGGQPQHF
TRBJ2-5 | TRBV11-2 | few | NA | CASSLEGGRQYF
TRBJ2-3 | TRBV7-9 | NA | NA | CASSKGAGVTDTQYF
TRBJ2-5 | TRBV7-2 | NA | NA | CASSFLQETQYF
TRBJ2-3 | TRBV27 | few | NA | CASSESAAALVQYF
TRBJ2-1 | TRBV7-2 | NA | NA | CASSWEFEQFF
TRBJ1-1 | TRBV5-1 | few | TRBD1 | CASSLEGQGFTEAFF
TRBJ2-1 | TRBV5-1 | NA | NA | CASSLADEQFF
TRBJ2-5 | TRBV4-3 | many | TRBD2 | CASSQGGTSGRIRETQYF
TRBJ1-5 | TRBV5-1 | few | TRBD1 | CASSVGQGGHQPQHF
TRBJ2-1 | TRBV18 | few | NA | CASSPRQGGIGEQFF
TRBJ1-1 | TRBV5-1 | NA | NA | CASSLWSPTEAFF
TRBJ2-2 | TRBV19 | few | NA | CASSSQGSGELFF
TRBJ2-2 | TRBV7-2 | NA | TRBD1 | CASSPFRQGALTGELFF
TRBJ1-3 | TRBV30 | few | NA | CAWSIGSGRNTIYF
TRBJ2-3 | TRBV7-9 | NA | NA | CASSLYQQIYTDTQYF
TRBJ2-7 | TRBV6-5 | NA | TRBD2 | CASSSTSGYSYEQYF
TRBJ2-3 | TRBV30 | NA | NA | CAWSVDTQYF
TRBJ1-5 | TRBV11-2 | few | NA | CASSSGGPQHF
TRBJ1-6 | TRBV19 | few | TRBD1 | CASMSWETGGSSPLHF
TRBJ2-7 | TRBV5-8 | NA | TRBD1 | CASSLGQGLTYEQYF
TRBJ1-1 | TRBV10-1 | NA | NA | CASSDSGNTEAFF
TRBJ2-7 | TRBV5-6 | few | NA | CASSLERTEQYF
TRBJ1-2 | TRBV30 | NA | NA | CASERLTGYGYTF
TRBJ2-3 | TRBV7-2 | NA | NA | CASRRDSGRTDTQYF